This T cell receptor beta chain came from a study of cytotoxic CD8 clonotypes in ibrutinib-treated CLL. At the level of the study: Partial response was seen in about 24 patients and complete response in 2; after median 68 months, around 15 stayed remitted, around 12 progressed. Response samples were taken after a median of about 12 months on treatment, range 6 to 36.

Deep sequencing aimed at 1 in 200,000 to 1 in 1 million T cells' resolution. Clones were read by immunoSEQ multiplex PCR, and TCRdb kept only the in-frame ones, dropping some. The sample has some 50,000 clones, around 55% seen once. CDR1 is KGHSH and CDR2 is LQKENI in the germline V gene. The CDR3 is 14 amino acids. V lost 2 bases and J lost 4; bases outside the gene matches: 4. This clone showed up many times. Its matching antigen is unknown. Study outcomes and limitations: Baseline-level clonality went beyond age-matched healthy donors and moved in step with circulating CD8+ T-cell counts.

Source: PBMCs, taken after 24 months of ibrutinib treatment. The clonotype was recovered from a human donor with chronic lymphocytic leukemia. The rearrangement uses TRBV18 and TRBJ2-7, with TRBD2 matching 8 bases. The DNA for the CDR3 is TGTGCCAGCTCACCAATAGCGGGACCTTACGAGCAGTACTTC. Translation gives CASSPIAGPYEQYF.